Described below is a single TCR beta chain sequence and its context. No antigen is known for it. This sample stems from a study of cytotoxic CD8 clonotypes in ibrutinib-treated CLL. Study-wide background: The patient breakdown showed fewer than 12 relapsed/refractory and under 16 treatment-naive cases, with under 18 IGHV unmutated. Broader study findings: Progressing and sustained-remission patients had different sampling times. Clonality showed a rise at ibrutinib response that reversed toward baseline at progression. Clonality measured at baseline exceeded age-matched healthy donors, tracking circulating CD8+ T-cell counts.

This table comes from immunoSEQ multiplex PCR, and its TCRdb copy is limited to in-frame clones, with some not included. This sample carries tens of thousands of clones, 60% to 75% of them seen once, and the ten largest clones take 13%. The CDR3 loop spans 15 amino acids. V lost 5 bases to trimming and J lost 8 bases, with 18 bases between them. Per the germline V gene, CDR1 is SEHNR and CDR2 is FQNEAQ (reference sequence). The chain recombines TRBV7-9 with TRBJ1-4; no reliable D call. The clonotype comes from a human donor with chronic lymphocytic leukemia. The source material was PBMCs, sampled after 12 months of ibrutinib treatment. In DNA form, the CDR3 reads TGTGCCAGCAGCGCAATGGAGATAGCTGGGGAAAAACTGTTTTTT. This codes for CASSAMEIAGEKLFF.